This TCR beta chain emerged from a study of T cells in Graves' hyperthyroidism and ophthalmopathy. Trimming stripped 6 bases from V and 2 bases from J, with 26 bases between. The CDR3 totals 18 residues. Amplified TCR beta CDR3 regions derived from RNA transcripts. A set of HTBI primers served as the primers for a first-round RT-PCR of the TCR CDR3. In TCRdb, the multiplex PCR reads were re-called with MiXCR into one record per CDR3 protein. The sample records some 550,000 distinct CDR3 sequences, around 21% being singletons. The chain uses TRBV12-3 or TRBV12-4 and TRBJ2-7; TRBD1 or TRBD2 may be the D gene (5 bases each). Sequenced sample: blood. This TCR derives from a man in his late teens or twenties with Graves' hyperthyroidism. The CDR3 loop is CASRPNLGTDQGAYEQYF. For the CDR3, the DNA is TGTGCCAGCAGGCCAAACCTGGGGACGGATCAAGGGGCCTACGAGCAGTACTTC.